This TCR beta chain was sequenced in a study of blood T cell repertoires in COVID-19. Whole-study context: Whether acute or convalescent, the COVID-19 samples came from the United States, Italy and Spain. T cells, B-cell-depleted T cells, or PBMCs provided the cDNA or gDNA that served as material.

Trimming removed 0 bases from V and 3 bases from J; junction bases left unmatched: 28. The CDR3 totals 23 residues. Looked up from germline, CDR1 is SGDLS and CDR2 is YYNGEE. This clone was observed once. Original processing notes: Nucleated cell counts were estimated from reference gene primer amplification. Some clones are missing from TCRdb's copy, which holds only in-frame ones; the method was immunoSEQ multiplex PCR. V and J calls and clone size are given by that table; D and trimming were obtained from the DNA. The repertoire includes about 41,000 clones, 88% of them detected once, and about 5.3% sits in the top ten.

The specimen sequenced was peripheral blood. This chain connects TRBV9 to TRBJ2-7; 9 nucleotides agree with TRBD2. This TCR derives from a human donor in a cohort sampled during active COVID-19. This CDR3 reads CASSVGVYAPGLARGGAFYEQYF. The CDR3 DNA follows: TGTGCCAGCAGCGTAGGGGTCTACGCCCCGGGACTAGCACGAGGGGGAGCTTTCTACGAGCAGTACTTC.